This entry concerns a single T cell receptor beta chain. The data belong to a study of T cells of healthy individuals. CDR1 is MDHEN and CDR2 is SYDVKM in the germline V gene. V was pared by 6 bases and J by 0 bases, with 6 bases between. The CDR3 has 14 residues. TCRdb reprocessed the 5' RACE reads via MiXCR and lists one record per CDR3 protein. The data contain approximately 100,000 distinct CDR3 sequences, 15% to 20% of them singletons. This sequence was found in a human donor in good health. This sequence joins TRBV28 and TRBJ2-6; no clear D gene. The CDR3 DNA follows: TGTGCCAGCAGCTGGACCTCTGGGGCCAACGTCCTGACTTTC. Its translation: CASSWTSGANVLTF.